These T cell receptor beta chains were read from a single sample in a study of blood T cell repertoires in COVID-19. Some clones are missing from TCRdb's copy, which holds only in-frame ones; the method was immunoSEQ multiplex PCR. The data contain about 40,000 clones, roughly 86% of them singletons. Input material: peripheral blood. These receptors all come from a man aged 50-59 years in a cohort sampled during active COVID-19. The CDR3 runs from the conserved cysteine through the conserved F or W. A D gene is named only where the DNA matches it firmly. Rows give clone size only sometimes, using once, few, many, or a class for an expanded clone.

cdr3_nt | cdr3_aa | j_call | d_call | clone_size | v_call
TGTGCCAGCAGTCTAACGGGACAGGGCTACGAGCAGTACTTC | CASSLTGQGYEQYF | TRBJ2-7 | TRBD1 | - | TRBV28
TGTGCCAGCAGCCAAGCAGGGTTTGGGCAGCCCCAGCATTTT | CASSQAGFGQPQHF | TRBJ1-5 | - | - | TRBV3-1/TRBV3-2
TGCGCCAGCAGCAGGACGGGTGGGAGCTCCTACGAGCAGTACTTC | CASSRTGGSSYEQYF | TRBJ2-7 | - | - | TRBV4-1
TGTGCCAGCAGCCCGGTCCCCGGGGAGCTGTTTTTT | CASSPVPGELFF | TRBJ2-2 | - | - | TRBV7-8
TGTGCCAGCAGTTTTAGCGGGGTGAGGAATACGCAGTATTTT | CASSFSGVRNTQYF | TRBJ2-3 | TRBD2 | - | TRBV2
TGCGCCAGCAGCCAAGCGACGGACAGGCTTAATCAGCCCCAGCATTTT | CASSQATDRLNQPQHF | TRBJ1-5 | TRBD1 | - | TRBV4-1
TGCGCCAGCAGCCCCGGGACAGGGGGTAACGAGCAGTACTTC | CASSPGTGGNEQYF | TRBJ2-7 | TRBD1 | once | TRBV5-1
TGTGCCAGCAGTTTTAGGGGGCCGGTTGGCTACACCTTC | CASSFRGPVGYTF | TRBJ1-2 | TRBD1 | - | TRBV12-3/TRBV12-4
TGTGCCAGCAGCCAAGATCGGTGGGGAGGTGGGCAGTATTTT | CASSQDRWGGGQYF | TRBJ2-3 | - | - | TRBV3-1/TRBV3-2
TGTGCCAGCAGCTTAGCCCTCGGGGGCTATGGCTACACCTTC | CASSLALGGYGYTF | TRBJ1-2 | - | - | TRBV7-9
TGTGCCAGCAGCCAAGGCCCGACAGGGGAGGCTGAAGCTTTCTTT | CASSQGPTGEAEAFF | TRBJ1-1 | TRBD1 | - | TRBV3-1/TRBV3-2
TGTGCCAGCGCCAAGGGACAGGGCGCCTACGAGCAGTACTTC | CASAKGQGAYEQYF | TRBJ2-7 | TRBD1 | once | TRBV5-6
TGTGCCAGCAGCCCGGGACTAAATACGCAGTATTTT | CASSPGLNTQYF | TRBJ2-3 | TRBD2 | - | TRBV11-3
TGTGCCAGCAGCTCCAAGCGACAGGGCCCTCGTTGGGCTTTCTTT | CASSSKRQGPRWAFF | TRBJ1-1 | TRBD1 | - | TRBV7-3
TGTGCCAGCAGTTTATATCCCTGGGGAGTTGGAGCTGAAGCTTTCTTT | CASSLYPWGVGAEAFF | TRBJ1-1 | - | - | TRBV27
TGTGCCAGCAGCCAAGGACAGGGAGGCAATCAGCCCCAGCATTTT | CASSQGQGGNQPQHF | TRBJ1-5 | TRBD1 | - | TRBV9
TGTGCCAGCAGTTACGGCCTAGCGGGGGGGATTGAGCAGTTCTTC | CASSYGLAGGIEQFF | TRBJ2-1 | TRBD2 | - | TRBV6-2/TRBV6-3
TGTGCCACCAGTGGGGCGGCGGGCACCGGGGAGCTGTTTTTT | CATSGAAGTGELFF | TRBJ2-2 | - | - | TRBV24-1
TGTGCTAGTGGTGACAGGGGGCTTAGCTCCTATAATTCACCCCTCCACTTT | CASGDRGLSSYNSPLHF | TRBJ1-6 | TRBD1 | - | TRBV12-5
TGCGCCAGCAGCTTGGTGTGGGGGGGCACCGGGGAGCTGTTTTTT | CASSLVWGGTGELFF | TRBJ2-2 | TRBD2 | once | TRBV5-1
TGTGCCTGGACGCCAGAACTAGCGGGGCGGCAGTTCTTC | CAWTPELAGRQFF | TRBJ2-1 | TRBD2 | - | TRBV30
TGCGCCAGCAGCCCCAGGGGGCCGTCGGTCACCGGGGAGCTGTTTTTT | CASSPRGPSVTGELFF | TRBJ2-2 | TRBD1 | - | TRBV4-1
TGTGCCAGCAGAATAGCGGGGGGAAACAATGAGCAGTTCTTC | CASRIAGGNNEQFF | TRBJ2-1 | TRBD2 | - | TRBV27
TGTGCCTGGAGTGTCCTAGGCACCGGGGAGCTGTTTTTT | CAWSVLGTGELFF | TRBJ2-2 | - | few | TRBV30
TGTGCCAGCAGCCCCCAGTGGGAGGGGGAGACCCAGTACTTC | CASSPQWEGETQYF | TRBJ2-5 | TRBD2 | - | TRBV6-5
TGTGCCAGCAGCCCCTGGTCTAGCGGGGGCGGTACCGGGGAGCTGTTTTTT | CASSPWSSGGGTGELFF | TRBJ2-2 | TRBD2 | once | TRBV7-6
TGTGCCAGCAGCCAAGACCCCAGCGGGAGTTTGAATACGCAGTATTTT | CASSQDPSGSLNTQYF | TRBJ2-3 | TRBD2 | - | TRBV3-1/TRBV3-2
TGTGCCATCAGTGAAGGACAGGGTTCGCAGCCCCAGCATTTT | CAISEGQGSQPQHF | TRBJ1-5 | TRBD1 | few | TRBV10-3
TGTGCCAGCAGGGACAGCACCTACGAGCAGTACTTC | CASRDSTYEQYF | TRBJ2-7 | - | few | TRBV7-2
TGTGCCAGTACTCAAGGGGGCGGTCAGCCCCAGCATTTT | CASTQGGGQPQHF | TRBJ1-5 | TRBD1 | - | TRBV19
TGTGCCAGCAGCTTAGTCGCGGGGGGTCTGGGTGAGCAGTTCTTC | CASSLVAGGLGEQFF | TRBJ2-1 | TRBD2 | - | TRBV13
TGTGCCAGCAGTTCCTCGACAGCAGATACGCAGTATTTT | CASSSSTADTQYF | TRBJ2-3 | - | - | TRBV27
TGTGCCAGCAGCTTAGCACTAGCGGGGGGGCGGACCGGGGAGCTGTTTTTT | CASSLALAGGRTGELFF | TRBJ2-2 | TRBD2 | - | TRBV11-2
TGTGCCAGCAGCTTCACTAGCGGGAGGGAAAATGAGCAGTTCTTC | CASSFTSGRENEQFF | TRBJ2-1 | TRBD2 | - | TRBV11-2
TGTGCCAGCAGTGAAGAGGGGGAAAGGTATGGCTACACCTTC | CASSEEGERYGYTF | TRBJ1-2 | - | - | TRBV2
TGTGCCAGTACCCGAGGAGGGACAGGGAACACTGAAGCTTTCTTT | CASTRGGTGNTEAFF | TRBJ1-1 | TRBD1 | - | TRBV19
TGTGCCAGCTCACCCGGACAGGGGATCTATGGCTACACCTTC | CASSPGQGIYGYTF | TRBJ1-2 | TRBD1 | - | TRBV18
TGCGCCAGCAGCTTGTGGGCAAGCACAGATACGCAGTATTTT | CASSLWASTDTQYF | TRBJ2-3 | - | - | TRBV5-1
TGTGCCAGCAGCCCAGGACAGGACAATTCACCCCTCCACTTT | CASSPGQDNSPLHF | TRBJ1-6 | TRBD1 | - | TRBV9
TGTGCCAGCAGCGACAGCTCCGGTAATGAAAAACTGTTTTTT | CASSDSSGNEKLFF | TRBJ1-4 | - | - | TRBV2
TGCGCCAGCAGCTTAGAGCCAGGGGTAGACGAAAAACTGTTTTTT | CASSLEPGVDEKLFF | TRBJ1-4 | - | - | TRBV5-1
TGTGCCAGCAGTCGGCTTACTAGCGGAGCCAACAATGAGCAGTTCTTC | CASSRLTSGANNEQFF | TRBJ2-1 | TRBD2 | - | TRBV3-1/TRBV3-2
TGTGCCAGCAGCTCACTACCGGGACTCTCCTACAATGAGCAGTTCTTC | CASSSLPGLSYNEQFF | TRBJ2-1 | - | - | TRBV11-1
TGTGCCAGCAGCTTCGGACAGGGGGCTGACGAGCAGTACTTC | CASSFGQGADEQYF | TRBJ2-7 | TRBD1 | - | TRBV5-8
TGTGCCAGCAGTGAATTCGTCGCAGATACGCAGTATTTT | CASSEFVADTQYF | TRBJ2-3 | - | few | TRBV25-1
TGTGCCAGCAGCTTAGGCGTCGACAGCCAGACGAACACCGGGGAGCTGTTTTTT | CASSLGVDSQTNTGELFF | TRBJ2-2 | - | - | TRBV7-9
TGTGCCAGCAGCGTATTGGAGAACTATGGCTACACCTTC | CASSVLENYGYTF | TRBJ1-2 | - | - | TRBV9
TGTGCCAGCAGCTCTGGATGGGGCGGCTACGAGCAGTACTTC | CASSSGWGGYEQYF | TRBJ2-7 | - | - | TRBV3-1/TRBV3-2
TGCAGCGTTCTAGAGAACACTGAAGCTTTCTTT | CSVLENTEAFF | TRBJ1-1 | - | - | TRBV29-1
TGTGCCAGCAGCGGGTTGGGCAGGGCCACAGATACGCAGTATTTT | CASSGLGRATDTQYF | TRBJ2-3 | - | few | TRBV14
TGCGCCAGCTCCACACAGGGCGGGCTGGATGGGTCTGAAAAACTGTTTTTT | CASSTQGGLDGSEKLFF | TRBJ1-4 | - | - | TRBV5-1
TGTGCCAGCAGCGGGCGGGTAAACTACAATGAGCAGTTCTTC | CASSGRVNYNEQFF | TRBJ2-1 | - | - | TRBV7-6
TGTGCCAGCAGCCAAACGGGCTTGAGGGTAACCTACAATGAGCAGTTCTTC | CASSQTGLRVTYNEQFF | TRBJ2-1 | - | - | TRBV14
TGTGCCAGCAGCTTTAACAGGGGGCAGGAGACCCAGTACTTC | CASSFNRGQETQYF | TRBJ2-5 | TRBD1 | - | TRBV5-4
TGCAGCGCCACAGGGGGCGCCGACACCGGGGAGCTGTTTTTT | CSATGGADTGELFF | TRBJ2-2 | TRBD1 | - | TRBV29-1